The TCR beta chain described here comes from a study of T cell responses to AZD1222 COVID-19 vaccine. The CDR3 loop spans 17 amino acids. V was pared by 0 bases and J by 9 bases, with 9 bases of the junction left unmatched. Germline values: CDR1 SGDLS, CDR2 YYNGEE. Clones were read by immunoSEQ multiplex PCR, and TCRdb kept only the in-frame ones, dropping some. Of roughly 35,000 clones listed, more than 75% are singletons. The sample was peripheral blood, taken 28 days after the second AZD1222 dose. This clonotype was sampled from an adult who received the AZD1222 COVID-19 vaccine. V and J are TRBV9 and TRBJ2-1; 13 nucleotides line up with TRBD2. The CDR3: CASSVVGTSGAVGEQFF. Here the CDR3 DNA reads TGTGCCAGCAGCGTAGTAGGGACTAGCGGGGCCGTGGGTGAGCAGTTCTTC.